The T cell receptor (beta chain) under discussion was sequenced for a study of CD8+CD57+ T cells in acquired aplastic anemia. All sequencing subjects had displayed CD8+CD57+ cell expansion on flow cytometry. The patients, all of them, had severe acquired aplastic anemia. The study, taken as a whole, reports: Shared by patients and controls, approximately 28 CD8+ CDR3s were abundant in patients. Significant differences in CD8+ Simpson's diversity were not observed between patients and controls.

Germline CDR1 SGHDT, CDR2 YYEEEE. This CDR3 contains 12 residues. After removal of 4 bases from V and 6 bases from J, the junction contained 4 bases not matched to a gene. Comments on this clonotype: The antigen remains undetermined.

The template used for profiling TCR beta VDJ and CDR3 was genomic DNA. Each CDR3 protein gets one entry after TCRdb re-called the reads with MiXCR. The table includes about 98,000 distinct CDR3 sequences, about 67% detected once. The sequence derives from a human donor with aplastic anemia. The chain employs TRBV5-6 and TRBJ2-7; TRBD1 matches at 7 bases. Sequenced input: sorted CD4+, CD8+, or CD8+CD57+ T cells (not recorded which) from PBMCs. The CDR3 sequence is CASSPRDSEQYF. The CDR3 DNA sequence: TGTGCCAGCAGCCCAAGGGACAGCGAGCAGTACTTC. Variable domain in full (rest from reference TRBV5-6 and TRBJ2-7): DAGVTQSPTHLIKTRGQQVTLRCSPKSGHDTVSWYQQALGQGPQFIFQYYEEEERQRGNFPDRFSGHQFPNYSSELNVNALLLGDSALYLCASSPRDSEQYFGPGTRLTVT.